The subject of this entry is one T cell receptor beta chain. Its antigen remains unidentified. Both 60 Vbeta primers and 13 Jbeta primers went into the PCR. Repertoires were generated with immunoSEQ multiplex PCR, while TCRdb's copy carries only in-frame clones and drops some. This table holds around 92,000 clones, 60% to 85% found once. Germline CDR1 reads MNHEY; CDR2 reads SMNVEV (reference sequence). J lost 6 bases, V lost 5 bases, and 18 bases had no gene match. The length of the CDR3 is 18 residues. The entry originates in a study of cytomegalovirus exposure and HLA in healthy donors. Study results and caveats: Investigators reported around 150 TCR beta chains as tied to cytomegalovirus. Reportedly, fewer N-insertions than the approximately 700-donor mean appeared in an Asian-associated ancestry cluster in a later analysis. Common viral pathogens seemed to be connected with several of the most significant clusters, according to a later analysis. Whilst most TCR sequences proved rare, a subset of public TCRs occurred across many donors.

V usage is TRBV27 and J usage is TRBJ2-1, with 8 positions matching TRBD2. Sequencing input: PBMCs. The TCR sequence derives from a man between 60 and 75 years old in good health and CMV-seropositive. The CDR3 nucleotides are TGTGCCAGCAGTCTCCCCGGCGGGGGGCGGTCGTTTGGCAATGAGCAGTTCTTC. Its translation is CASSLPGGGRSFGNEQFF.